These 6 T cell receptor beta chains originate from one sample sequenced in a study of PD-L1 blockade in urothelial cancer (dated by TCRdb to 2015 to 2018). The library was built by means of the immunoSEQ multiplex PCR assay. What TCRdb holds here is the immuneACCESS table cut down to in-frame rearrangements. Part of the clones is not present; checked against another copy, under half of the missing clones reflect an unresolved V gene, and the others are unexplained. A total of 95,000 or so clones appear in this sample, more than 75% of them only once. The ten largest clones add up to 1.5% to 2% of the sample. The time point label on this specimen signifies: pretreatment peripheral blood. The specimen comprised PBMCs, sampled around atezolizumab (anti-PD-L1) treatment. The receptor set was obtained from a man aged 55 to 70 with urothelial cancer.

CDR3 sequence: CASSFIAGGGDTQYF. In DNA form, the CDR3 reads TGTGCCAGCTCATTTATAGCGGGAGGGGGGGATACGCAGTATTTT. The chain carries TRBV6-1 and TRBJ2-3, with 11 bases lining up with TRBD2. This CDR3 comprises 15 residues. Germline assignment: CDR1 MNHNS and CDR2 SASEGT. V shed 8 bases, J shed 6 bases, and the junction held 10 bases outside the gene matches.

This CDR3 reads CASSLSWQSNTEAFF. CDR3 DNA: TGTGCCAGCAGTTTATCATGGCAGTCTAACACTGAAGCTTTCTTT. The V call is TRBV27, the J call TRBJ1-1; D is ambiguous. With 0 bases removed from V and 2 bases from J, the gap between germline ends came to 10 bases. This CDR3 has 15 residues. Germline V CDR1 and CDR2: MNHEY, SMNVEV (reference sequence).

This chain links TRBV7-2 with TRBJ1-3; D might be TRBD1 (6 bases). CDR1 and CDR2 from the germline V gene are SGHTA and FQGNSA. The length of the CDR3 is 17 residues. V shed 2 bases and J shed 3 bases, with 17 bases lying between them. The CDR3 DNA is TGTGCCAGCAGCTTAACCGGGGGGGCGCCGGGTGGAAACACCATATATTTT. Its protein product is CASSLTGGAPGGNTIYF. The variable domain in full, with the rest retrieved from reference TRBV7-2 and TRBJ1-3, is GAGVSQSPSNKVTEKGKDVELRCDPISGHTALYWYRQSLGQGLEFLIYFQGNSAPDKSGLPSDRFSAERTGGSVSTLTIQRTQQEDSAVYLCASSLTGGAPGGNTIYFGEGSWLTVV.

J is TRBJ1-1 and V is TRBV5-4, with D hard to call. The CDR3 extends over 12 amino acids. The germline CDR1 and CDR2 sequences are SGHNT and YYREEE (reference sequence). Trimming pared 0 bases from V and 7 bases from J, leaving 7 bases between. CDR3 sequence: CASSLAGNEAFF. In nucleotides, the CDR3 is TGTGCCAGCAGCTTGGCCGGTAATGAAGCTTTCTTT.

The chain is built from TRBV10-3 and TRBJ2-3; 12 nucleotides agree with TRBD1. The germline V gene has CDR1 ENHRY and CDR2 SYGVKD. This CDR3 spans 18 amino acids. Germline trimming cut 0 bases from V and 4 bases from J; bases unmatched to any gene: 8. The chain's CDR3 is CAISESIGTGGSADTQYF. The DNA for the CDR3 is TGTGCCATCAGTGAGTCGATCGGGACAGGGGGCTCCGCAGATACGCAGTATTTT.

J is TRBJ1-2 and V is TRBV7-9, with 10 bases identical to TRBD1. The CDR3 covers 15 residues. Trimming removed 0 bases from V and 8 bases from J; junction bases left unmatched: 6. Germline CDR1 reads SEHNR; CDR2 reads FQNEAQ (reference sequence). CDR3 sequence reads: CASSLATGTGVGYTF. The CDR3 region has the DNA TGTGCCAGCAGCTTAGCTACCGGGACAGGGGTAGGCTACACCTTC.